This TCR beta chain appears in the sequencing data of a study of cytomegalovirus exposure and HLA in healthy donors. On the study more broadly: About 80 million unique TCRs from HLA-typed donors were held in an early data release.

The study ran its PCR with 60 Vbeta and 13 Jbeta primers. Generated by immunoSEQ multiplex PCR, the TCRdb table keeps only in-frame clones and is missing some. Seen here are around 130,000 clones, approximately 72% observed once, and the top ten hold around 6.3%. The CDR3 extends over 17 amino acids. Germline V gene lookup returns CDR1 SEHNR and CDR2 FQNEAQ (reference sequence). There are a few counts of this clone. Compared with germline, one end of the junction differs, possibly owing to a read error. J is TRBJ2-7 and V is TRBV7-9; 11 nucleotides agree with TRBD1. The clonotype was recovered from a woman aged 60-75 years in good health and CMV-seronegative. Sequences were obtained from PBMCs. The CDR3 DNA reads TGTTCCAGCAGCTTAGGACAGGGGGCGTTGGGAACCTACGAGCAGTACTTC. It is translated as CSSSLGQGALGTYEQYF.